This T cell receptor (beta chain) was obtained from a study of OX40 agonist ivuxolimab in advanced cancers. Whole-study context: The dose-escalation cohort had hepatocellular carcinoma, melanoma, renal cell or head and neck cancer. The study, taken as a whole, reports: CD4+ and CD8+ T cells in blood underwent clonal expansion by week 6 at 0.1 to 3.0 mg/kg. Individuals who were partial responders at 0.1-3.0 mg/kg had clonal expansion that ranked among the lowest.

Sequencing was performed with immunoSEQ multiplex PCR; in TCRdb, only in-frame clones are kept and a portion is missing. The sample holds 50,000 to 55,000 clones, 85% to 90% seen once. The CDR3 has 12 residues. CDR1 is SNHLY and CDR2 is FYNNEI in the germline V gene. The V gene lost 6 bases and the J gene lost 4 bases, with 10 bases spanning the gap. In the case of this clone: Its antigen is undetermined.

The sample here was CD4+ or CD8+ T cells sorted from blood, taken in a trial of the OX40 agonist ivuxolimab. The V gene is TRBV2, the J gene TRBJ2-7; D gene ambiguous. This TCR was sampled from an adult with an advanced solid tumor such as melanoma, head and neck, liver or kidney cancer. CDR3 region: CASSALAYEQYF. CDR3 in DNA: TGTGCCAGCAGCGCACTCGCATACGAGCAGTACTTC.